The source of this TCR beta chain is a study of early stage breast cancer tumors. V was pared by 5 bases and J by 1 base, with 11 bases between. Per germline, CDR1 SGHAT and CDR2 FQNNGV. The CDR3 is made up of 15 amino acids. Each sample had two DNA replicates, about 0.47 ug blood or 1.5 ug tissue. Sequencing was performed with immunoSEQ multiplex PCR; in TCRdb, only in-frame clones are kept and a portion is missing. The repertoire holds about 29,000 clones, with around four fifths as singletons. Sequencing was carried out using blood. The V and J genes are TRBV11-2 and TRBJ2-2, with D hard to call. The TCR comes from a person aged 50-59 years with breast cancer. CDR3 sequence: CASSPGAGNTGELFF. The CDR3 DNA is TGTGCCAGCAGCCCCGGAGCAGGGAACACCGGGGAGCTGTTTTTT.